These 24 T cell receptor beta chains were all obtained from the same sample, sequenced in a study of blood T cell repertoires in COVID-19. Produced via immunoSEQ multiplex PCR; TCRdb's table is partial and in-frame only. The top ten hold approximately 2.4% of the sample, which has 200,000 to 250,000 clones, 65% to 90% seen once. The material sequenced was peripheral blood. These receptors came from a woman in her 70s with COVID-19, enrolled during active disease.

The chain combines TRBV5-1 with TRBJ2-7; tentative D call: TRBD1 (6 bases). Looked up from germline, CDR1 is SGHRS and CDR2 is YFSETQ. The CDR3 spans 14 residues. Trimming pared 0 bases from V and 7 bases from J, leaving 14 bases between. The CDR3 is CASSLVQGPREQYF. DNA for the CDR3: TGCGCCAGCAGCTTGGTACAGGGCCCCAGGGAGCAGTACTTC.

A few counts support this clone. The rearrangement links TRBV9 to TRBJ1-4, with TRBD1 matching over 8 bases. V trimming: 5 bases; J trimming: 4 bases; junction bases outside the gene matches: 4. Germline lookup yields CDR1 SGDLS and CDR2 YYNGEE. The CDR3 runs 14 residues. Written as DNA, the CDR3 is TGTGCCAGCAGTGCGACAGGGGTTAATGAAAAACTGTTTTTT. Its translation is CASSATGVNEKLFF. The full variable domain, completed using reference TRBV9 and TRBJ1-4, is DSGVTQTPKHLITATGQRVTLRCSPRSGDLSVYWYQQSLDQGLQFLIQYYNGEERAKGNILERFSAQQFPDLHSELNLSSLELGDSALYFCASSATGVNEKLFFGSGTQLSVL.

This clone was recorded once. Other DNA sequences within the sample encode an identical CDR3. The chain uses TRBV7-3 and TRBJ2-3; D is possibly TRBD2 (5 bases). V was pared by 1 base and J by 0 bases, with 5 bases between. The CDR3 covers 14 residues. Germline V lookup: CDR1 SGHTA, CDR2 FQGTGA. CDR3 coding DNA: TGTGCCAGCAGCTTAAGCGGGAGCACAGATACGCAGTATTTT. It yields the protein CASSLSGSTDTQYF.

V is TRBV7-2 and J is TRBJ2-2; a possible D gene is TRBD2 (6 bases). The CDR3 length is 17 residues. V gave up 3 bases and J gave up 7 bases, with 21 bases separating them. Germline loops: CDR1 SGHTA, CDR2 FQGNSA. The CDR3 loop is CASSFAFPGTHNGELFF. The CDR3, as DNA: TGTGCCAGCAGCTTCGCTTTCCCAGGGACTCATAACGGGGAGCTGTTTTTT.

This sequence joins TRBV10-3 and TRBJ2-1, with 9 bases aligning to TRBD1. The CDR3 has 15 amino acids. With 2 bases clipped from V and 8 bases from J, the junction kept 7 bases outside the gene matches. CDR1 and CDR2 (germline): ENHRY, SYGVKD. As DNA, the CDR3 is TGTGCCATCAGTGAGAGACAGGGGGTTAGGGATGAGCAGTTCTTC. It specifies CAISERQGVRDEQFF.

The chain has TRBV19 and TRBJ1-1; 7 bases line up with TRBD1. This CDR3 has 16 residues. V gave up 3 bases and J gave up 5 bases; unmatched junction bases: 12. Germline loops: CDR1 LNHDA, CDR2 SQIVND (reference sequence). This chain's CDR3 is CASSIIPGQVGTEAFF. The CDR3 DNA is TGTGCCAGTAGTATTATCCCCGGACAGGTTGGTACTGAAGCTTTCTTT. The full variable domain, completed using reference TRBV19 and TRBJ1-1, is DGGITQSPKYLFRKEGQNVTLSCEQNLNHDAMYWYRQDPGQGLRLIYYSQIVNDFQKGDIAEGYSVSREKKESFPLTVTSAQKNPTAFYLCASSIIPGQVGTEAFFGQGTRLTVV.

The chain couples TRBV19 to TRBJ1-1; 11 bases are a match to TRBD1. The CDR3 loop spans 15 amino acids. The ends lost 7 bases at V and 3 bases at J; junction bases unmatched: 7. Germline V gene sequence: CDR1 LNHDA, CDR2 SQIVND (reference sequence). CDR3 in amino acids: CASIFGQGAYTEAFF. The CDR3 DNA reads TGTGCCAGTATTTTTGGACAGGGGGCTTACACTGAAGCTTTCTTT.

The V call is TRBV19, the J call TRBJ1-3; D gene ambiguous. The CDR3 is made up of 14 amino acids. CDR1 is LNHDA, CDR2 SQIVND, per germline (reference sequence). V lost 1 base, J lost 7 bases, and 11 bases lay in between. The CDR3 loop is CASSIGRIGNTIYF. CDR3 DNA sequence: TGTGCCAGTAGTATAGGCCGTATCGGGAACACCATATATTTT.

CDR3 DNA: TGTGCCAGCAGCGACAGGGGGTTTAACACTGAAGCTTTCTTT. It specifies CASSDRGFNTEAFF. This chain links TRBV7-2 with TRBJ1-1, with 9 positions matching TRBD1. The V gene's germline CDR1 is SGHTA and CDR2 FQGNSA. With V trimmed by 5 bases and J by 2 bases, 3 bases remained unmatched. The length of the CDR3 is 14 residues.

This clone was counted between two and nine times. The chain links TRBV5-4 to TRBJ1-1; 8 positions agree with TRBD1. Germline values: CDR1 SGHNT, CDR2 YYREEE (reference sequence). The CDR3 extends over 13 amino acids. V lost 2 bases to trimming and J lost 6 bases; unmatched junction nucleotides: 3. The CDR3 DNA reads as TGTGCCAGCAGCTTCACAGGGGGGGCTGAAGCTTTCTTT. It yields the protein CASSFTGGAEAFF.

The rearrangement joins TRBV19 to TRBJ2-1; 11 nucleotides agree with TRBD2. CDR3 length equals 15 residues. The V gene end was trimmed by 7 bases and the J gene end by 6 bases; junction bases not matched to a gene: 8. Germline V gene lookup returns CDR1 LNHDA and CDR2 SQIVND (reference sequence). CDR3: CASTRLAGGSNEQFF. CDR3 DNA: TGTGCCAGTACCCGCCTAGCGGGAGGAAGCAATGAGCAGTTCTTC.

The V and J genes are TRBV18 and TRBJ1-1; possibly TRBD1 for D (6 bases). In germline, CDR1 is KGHSH, CDR2 LQKENI. Trimming pared 3 bases from V and 3 bases from J, leaving 14 bases between. The CDR3 length is 15 residues. The DNA of the CDR3 is TGTGCCAGCTCACCCCATCCGGACAGTTACACTGAAGCTTTCTTT. It specifies CASSPHPDSYTEAFF.

The rearrangement uses TRBV6-5 and TRBJ2-7; 7 bases are shared with TRBD2. Germline CDR1 reads MNHEY; CDR2 reads SVGAGI. The CDR3 has 16 amino acids. V shed 4 bases and J 2 bases; nucleotides not matched to a gene: 11. CDR3 nucleotides: TGTGCCAGCAGTTCCCTTAGCGGGCGGTCGACCTACGAGCAGTACTTC. This gives the protein CASSSLSGRSTYEQYF.

The rearrangement joins TRBV28 to TRBJ1-2; D possibly corresponds to TRBD1 (6 bases). V dropped 2 bases and J dropped 5 bases, with 9 bases sitting between them. The CDR3 length is 13 residues. Germline CDR1 MDHEN, CDR2 SYDVKM. The CDR3 protein is CASSLQGLYGYTF. The CDR3 coding sequence is TGTGCCAGCAGTTTACAGGGGCTATATGGCTACACCTTC.

The rearrangement links TRBV12-1 to TRBJ2-4; the D call TRBD2 from the table was never checked on the DNA. TRBV12-1 is a pseudogene segment. This CDR3 has 18 amino acids. CDR3 coding DNA: TGTGCCAGCAGCTTTTTTACTAGCGGGAGGTATATCAAAAACATTCAGTACTTC. Translation: CASSFFTSGRYIKNIQYF.

This clone was observed a single time. The chain recombines TRBV5-6 with TRBJ2-7, with TRBD2 matching 11 bases. The CDR3 is 16 residues long. Germline CDR1 SGHDT, CDR2 YYEEEE. Trimming cost V 0 bases and J 2 bases; bases outside gene matches: 4. The CDR3 loop reads CASSLAGTSGAYEQYF. The CDR3 nucleotides are TGTGCCAGCAGCTTGGCCGGGACTAGCGGCGCCTACGAGCAGTACTTC.

This clone was observed a single time. The rearrangement joins TRBV6-2 or TRBV6-3 to TRBJ1-2; D unclear. This CDR3 spans 18 amino acids. The V and J ends lost 0 bases and 0 bases respectively, with 17 bases between them. Per the germline V gene, CDR1 is MNHEY and CDR2 is SVGEGT. The CDR3 DNA sequence: TGTGCCAGCAGTTACTCCCGCGAGGTCGGAATATCTAACTATGGCTACACCTTC. This sequence encodes CASSYSREVGISNYGYTF.

The V gene is TRBV7-9, the J gene TRBJ1-1, with D maybe TRBD1 (5 bases). Trimming cost V 4 bases and J 1 base, with 7 bases left between them. CDR3 size: 13 residues. Germline values: CDR1 SEHNR, CDR2 FQNEAQ (reference sequence). CDR3 nucleotides: TGTGCCAGCAGCTCCCAGGGGAACACTGAAGCTTTCTTT. Encoded protein: CASSSQGNTEAFF.

This clone was detected once. CDR3 protein: CASSIGLNGYTF. CDR3 DNA sequence: TGTGCCAGTAGTATAGGCCTAAATGGCTACACCTTC. The V and J genes are TRBV19 and TRBJ1-2; D gene ambiguous. Per germline, CDR1 LNHDA and CDR2 SQIVND (reference sequence). V was cut by 1 base and J by 6 bases, with 6 bases left in between. The CDR3 is made up of 12 amino acids.

The chain recombines TRBV5-4 with TRBJ2-1, with TRBD2 as a possible D gene (6 bases). Germline V gives CDR1 SGHNT, CDR2 YYREEE (reference sequence). V was trimmed by 4 bases and J by 5 bases, leaving 16 bases between them. CDR3 size: 15 residues. Written as DNA, the CDR3 is TGTGCCAGCAGCCGCAAATCTAGCGCAGACAATGAGCAGTTCTTC. Translation: CASSRKSSADNEQFF.

As to this clone: The sample holds other DNA sequences that translate to the same CDR3. The J gene is TRBJ2-7, the V gene TRBV9; 10 nucleotides align to TRBD1. Germline-derived CDR1 and CDR2 are SGDLS and YYNGEE. Germline trimming cut 0 bases from V and 4 bases from J; bases unmatched to any gene: 1. This CDR3 spans 14 amino acids. The CDR3 DNA reads TGTGCCAGCAGCGTAGCGGGACAGGGGTACGAGCAGTACTTC. This sequence encodes CASSVAGQGYEQYF.

This clone was detected only once. The chain combines TRBV5-1 with TRBJ1-1; no definite D call. The CDR3 extends over 13 amino acids. CDR1 is SGHRS and CDR2 is YFSETQ in the germline V gene. V was shortened by 4 bases and J by 5 bases, with 12 bases between the two germline ends. Here the CDR3 DNA reads TGCGCCAGCAGCCAAACAGCACATACTGAAGCTTTCTTT. Its translation: CASSQTAHTEAFF. Supplemented by reference TRBV5-1 and TRBJ1-1, the full variable domain reads KAGVTQTPRYLIKTRGQQVTLSCSPISGHRSVSWYQQTPGQGLQFLFEYFSETQRNKGNFPGRFSGRQFSNSRSEMNVSTLELGDSALYLCASSQTAHTEAFFGQGTRLTVV.

The chain recombines TRBV7-3 with TRBJ2-2, with 9 bases aligning to TRBD2. Germline V gives CDR1 SGHTA, CDR2 FQGTGA. The CDR3 spans 17 residues. V shed 5 bases and J 4 bases; nucleotides not matched to a gene: 11. Here the CDR3 DNA reads TGTGCCAGCAGCCTCAGGCGTAGCGGGAGAGGCACCGGGGAGCTGTTTTTT. Encoded protein: CASSLRRSGRGTGELFF. The entire variable domain, with the rest obtained from reference TRBV7-3 and TRBJ2-2, is as follows: GAGVSQTPSNKVTEKGKYVELRCDPISGHTALYWYRQSLGQGPEFLIYFQGTGAADDSGLPNDRFFAVRPEGSVSTLKIQRTERGDSAVYLCASSLRRSGRGTGELFFGEGSRLTVL.

The gene calls are TRBV9 and TRBJ2-5; TRBD2 is a possible D gene (6 bases). The CDR3 has 13 residues. Germline CDR1 SGDLS, CDR2 YYNGEE. V was shortened by 0 bases and J by 7 bases, with 10 bases between the two germline ends. The CDR3 DNA reads TGTGCCAGCAGCGTAGGACTAGGCGGGACCCAGTACTTC. Its protein product is CASSVGLGGTQYF.